This TCR beta chain was obtained from a study of graft-versus-host responses after intestinal transplantation. The data were produced by immunoSEQ multiplex PCR, yet TCRdb's version contains in-frame clones alone and is incomplete. The data show about 94,000 clones, more than 85% seen once. Germline loops: CDR1 LNHDA, CDR2 SQIVND (reference sequence). Trimming cost V 3 bases and J 1 base, with 6 bases left between them. This CDR3 is built from 14 residues. This clone appeared a few times. Its cognate antigen is unknown. The rearrangement joins TRBV19 to TRBJ2-2; possible D gene TRBD2, 6 bases. The sequencing here drew on unstimulated CD8+ T cells sorted from spleen or lymph node cells, taken before intestinal transplant. The clonotype comes from a human donor who received an intestinal transplant. This CDR3 reads CASSIGRNTGELFF. The CDR3 coding sequence is TGTGCCAGTAGTATCGGGAGGAACACCGGGGAGCTGTTTTTT.